Below, 13 T cell receptor beta chains from the same sample are listed, as sequenced in a study of cytomegalovirus exposure and HLA in healthy donors. PCR was performed using 60 Vbeta and 13 Jbeta primers. Profiling relied on immunoSEQ multiplex PCR, and the TCRdb table lists in-frame clones only, not all of them. Here the sample table reports 130,000 or so clones. Sequenced input: PBMCs. These receptors were collected from a woman between 18 and 30 years old in good health and CMV-seronegative.

V gene TRBV5-4 combines with J gene TRBJ1-1, with 8 bases matching TRBD1. CDR1 is SGHNT and CDR2 is YYREEE in the germline V gene (reference sequence). V shed 0 bases, J shed 5 bases, and the junction held 9 bases outside the gene matches. The CDR3 length is 16 residues. The CDR3 DNA reads TGTGCCAGCAGCTTGGCCACAGGGACAGGAAGTACTGAAGCTTTCTTT. Translation gives CASSLATGTGSTEAFF.

The chain is built from TRBV5-1 and TRBJ2-2; TRBD1 aligns across 8 bases. V lost 4 bases and J lost 4; bases outside the gene matches: 6. The CDR3 runs to 15 residues. The germline V gene encodes CDR1 SGHRS and CDR2 YFSETQ. The CDR3 spells CASSGTGLSTGELFF. As DNA, the CDR3 is TGCGCCAGCAGCGGGACAGGCTTATCCACCGGGGAGCTGTTTTTT. The full variable domain, its missing parts supplied by reference TRBV5-1 and TRBJ2-2, is KAGVTQTPRYLIKTRGQQVTLSCSPISGHRSVSWYQQTPGQGLQFLFEYFSETQRNKGNFPGRFSGRQFSNSRSEMNVSTLELGDSALYLCASSGTGLSTGELFFGEGSRLTVL.

The gene calls are TRBV5-1 and TRBJ2-7; TRBD1 agrees at 7 bases. CDR3 size: 14 residues. The germline V gene encodes CDR1 SGHRS and CDR2 YFSETQ. The V gene end was trimmed by 3 bases and the J gene end by 6 bases; junction bases not matched to a gene: 9. DNA for the CDR3: TGCGCCAGCAGCTCGCACAGGGGAACGAGCGAGCAGTACTTC. Amino acid sequence: CASSSHRGTSEQYF.

This chain's CDR3 is CASSPKAGVSYEQYF. CDR3 DNA: TGTGCCAGCAGTCCTAAGGCGGGAGTTTCGTACGAGCAGTACTTC. The V call is TRBV27, the J call TRBJ2-7, with 7 bases lining up with TRBD2. V was pared by 5 bases and J by 4 bases, with 11 bases of the junction left unmatched. Germline V gives CDR1 MNHEY, CDR2 SMNVEV (reference sequence). The CDR3 spans 15 residues.

The chain uses TRBV29-1 and TRBJ2-7; TRBD1 matches at 7 bases. Per germline, CDR1 SQVTM and CDR2 ANQGSEA. The CDR3 covers 13 residues. Trimming removed 1 base from V and 2 bases from J; junction bases left unmatched: 2. The CDR3, as DNA: TGCAGCGTTGAAGTTGACAGGGCCTACGAGCAGTACTTC. This gives the protein CSVEVDRAYEQYF.

The genes are TRBV9 and TRBJ2-5, with D maybe TRBD1 (6 bases). This CDR3 is 14 amino acids long. V gave up 6 bases and J gave up 4 bases, with 16 bases separating them. Germline V gene data show CDR1 as SGDLS and CDR2 as YYNGEE. The DNA for the CDR3 is TGTGCCAGCACCCCCCACCGAGGGGGAGAGACCCAGTACTTC. Protein: CASTPHRGGETQYF.

The chain carries TRBV2 and TRBJ2-2; D not resolved. This CDR3 contains 13 residues. V lost 4 bases and J lost 0, with 3 bases in between. Germline assignment: CDR1 SNHLY and CDR2 FYNNEI. The CDR3 DNA is TGTGCCAGCAGTGCTTCGAACACCGGGGAGCTGTTTTTT. Amino acid sequence: CASSASNTGELFF.

The CDR3 DNA follows: TGTGCCAGCTCACAGGACAGGACGGCTAGCACCGGGGAGCTGTTTTTT. Its translation is CASSQDRTASTGELFF. The chain has TRBV18 and TRBJ2-2; 7 nucleotides align to TRBD1. The CDR3 has 16 residues. Per germline, CDR1 KGHSH and CDR2 LQKENI. J gave up 4 bases and V 4 bases, and 9 bases lay outside the gene matches.

The chain combines TRBV7-9 with TRBJ1-4; D is possibly TRBD1 (5 bases). The CDR3 consists of 13 residues. The germline CDR1 and CDR2 sequences are SEHNR and FQNEAQ (reference sequence). V was shortened by 8 bases and J by 7 bases, with 14 bases between the two germline ends. CDR3 DNA: TGTGCCAGCGAAGGCGCCGGGGGTGAAAAACTGTTTTTT. This translates into CASEGAGGEKLFF.

This rearrangement joins TRBV5-1 to TRBJ1-1; TRBD1 matches 8 bases. The germline V gene has CDR1 SGHRS and CDR2 YFSETQ. J was trimmed by 5 bases and V by 0 bases; bases with no gene match: 6. The CDR3 extends over 15 amino acids. The CDR3 bases are TGCGCCAGCAGCTTGGCGACAGGGGCTTGGACTGAAGCTTTCTTT. Protein sequence: CASSLATGAWTEAFF.

This chain joins TRBV18 and TRBJ1-2; D is perhaps TRBD1 (6 bases). CDR3 length: 13 residues. The germline CDR1 and CDR2 sequences are KGHSH and LQKENI. The V end lost 3 bases, the J end lost 4 bases, and 9 bases lay between the germline ends. The CDR3 reads CASSPGQLYGYTF. The CDR3 DNA follows: TGTGCCAGCTCACCCGGACAGCTCTATGGCTACACCTTC.

The chain links TRBV18 to TRBJ1-2, with D tentatively TRBD1 (6 bases). The germline V gene encodes CDR1 KGHSH and CDR2 LQKENI. V was shortened by 1 base and J by 5 bases, with 8 bases between the two germline ends. This CDR3 spans 13 amino acids. DNA for the CDR3: TGTGCCAGCTCACCACGGCAGGGGTATGGCTACACCTTC. As protein: CASSPRQGYGYTF.

The J gene is TRBJ2-6, the V gene TRBV7-2, with D possibly being TRBD2 (5 bases). Germline V CDR1 and CDR2: SGHTA, FQGNSA. This CDR3 comprises 16 residues. V was pared by 3 bases and J by 4 bases, with 13 bases between. CDR3 sequence (DNA): TGTGCCAGCAGCTTGACGGGGTCTTACGGGGCCAACGTCCTGACTTTC. Protein: CASSLTGSYGANVLTF.